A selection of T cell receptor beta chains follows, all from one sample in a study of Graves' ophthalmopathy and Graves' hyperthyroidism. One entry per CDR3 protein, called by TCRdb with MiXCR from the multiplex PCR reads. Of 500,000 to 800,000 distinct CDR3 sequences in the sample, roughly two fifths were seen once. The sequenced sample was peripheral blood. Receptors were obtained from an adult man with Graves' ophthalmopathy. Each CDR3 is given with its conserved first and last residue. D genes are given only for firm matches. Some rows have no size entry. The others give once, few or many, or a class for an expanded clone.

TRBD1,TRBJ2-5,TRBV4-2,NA,TGTGCCAGCAGCCACGCGGACAGGGGAATTCAAAAGACCCAGTACTTC,CASSHADRGIQKTQYF
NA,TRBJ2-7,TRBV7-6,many,TGTGCCAGCAGCGCTCGGGAAGACGGGAGCGAGCAGTACTTC,CASSAREDGSEQYF
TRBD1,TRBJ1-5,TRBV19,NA,TGTGCCAGTAGTACATCGACAGGGTCGGTCAATCAGCCCCAGCATTTT,CASSTSTGSVNQPQHF
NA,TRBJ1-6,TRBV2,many,TGTGCCAGTGACCCGGGCAGGGGTAATACACCCCTCCACTTT,CASDPGRGNTPLHF
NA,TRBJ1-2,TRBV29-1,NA,TGCAGCGTTGGAAGGGACGGTGGCTACACCTTC,CSVGRDGGYTF
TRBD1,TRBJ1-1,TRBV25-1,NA,TGTGCCAGCACCCAAACAGGGGTCATGAACACTGAAGCTTTCTTT,CASTQTGVMNTEAFF
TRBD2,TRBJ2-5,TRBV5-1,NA,TGTGCCAGCAGCAAAAGCGGGAGAGAGACCCAGTACTTC,CASSKSGRETQYF
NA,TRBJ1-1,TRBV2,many,TGTGCCAGCACCCAAGGGGGTTACGTGGACACTGAAGCTTTCTTT,CASTQGGYVDTEAFF
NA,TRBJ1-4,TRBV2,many,TGTGCCAGCAGTGAAGCCCCCGTCGAAAAACTGTTTTTT,CASSEAPVEKLFF
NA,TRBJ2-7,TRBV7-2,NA,TGTGCCAGCAGCTTAACCTGGGGCAGGTACTTC,CASSLTWGRYF
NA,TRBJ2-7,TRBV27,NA,TGTGCCAGCCGCCCCAGCAGAACCTACGAGCAGTACTTC,CASRPSRTYEQYF
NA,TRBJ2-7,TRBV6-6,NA,TGTGCCAGCAGTGAACAGGTACTCTCCTACGAGCAGTACTTC,CASSEQVLSYEQYF
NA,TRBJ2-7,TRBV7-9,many,TGTGCCAGCAGCTTACCACCCGACAGGTCGACGGTTCCCTACGAGCAGTACTTC,CASSLPPDRSTVPYEQYF
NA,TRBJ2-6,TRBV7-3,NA,TGTGCCAGCAGCCCCGGGACCCATGGGGCCAACGTCCTGACTTTC,CASSPGTHGANVLTF
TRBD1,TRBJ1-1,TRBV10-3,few,TGTGCCAGTCCTCAGGGGGAGAACACTGAAGCTTTCTTT,CASPQGENTEAFF
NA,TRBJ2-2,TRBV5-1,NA,TGCGCCAGCAGCTTGGCCGGGGCCAGTGTCGCGAACACCGGGGAGCTGTTTTTT,CASSLAGASVANTGELFF
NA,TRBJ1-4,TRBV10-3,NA,TGTGCCAGCAGTTCGCGGGCAGGGGACGCTTTGGTGGGGGAAAAACTGTTTTTT,CASSSRAGDALVGEKLFF
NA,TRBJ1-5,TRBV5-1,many,TGTGCCAGCAGCAGAGATAGCAATCAGCCCCAGCATTTT,CASSRDSNQPQHF
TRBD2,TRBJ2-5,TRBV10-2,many,TGCGCCAGCAGTGCTGCCTGGACTAGCGACGACCAAGAGACCCAGTACTTC,CASSAAWTSDDQETQYF
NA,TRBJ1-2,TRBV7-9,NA,TGTGCCAGCACGTCAGACAGCCCCTCTGGCTACACCTTC,CASTSDSPSGYTF
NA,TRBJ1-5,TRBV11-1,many,TGTGCCAGCAGCTTAGGGTCTCATCAGCCCCAGCATTTT,CASSLGSHQPQHF
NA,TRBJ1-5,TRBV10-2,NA,TGCGCCAGCAGCCCAGTAGGGCCGAGAAGCAATCAGCCCCAGCATTTT,CASSPVGPRSNQPQHF
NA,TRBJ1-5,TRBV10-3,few,TGTGCCAGCAGGCCATTGGGGGGCCCTCAGCCCCAGCATTTT,CASRPLGGPQPQHF
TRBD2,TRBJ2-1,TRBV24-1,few,TGTGCCACCAGTGATACTACTAGCGTGAATGAGCAGTTCTTC,CATSDTTSVNEQFF
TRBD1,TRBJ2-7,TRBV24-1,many,TGTGCCACCAGTGGGGTTGGGACAGGGGGCATCAACGAGCAGTACTTC,CATSGVGTGGINEQYF
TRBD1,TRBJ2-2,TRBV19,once,TGTGCCAGTAGTATAGGGGACAGGGGGCGCACCGGGGAGCTGTTTTTT,CASSIGDRGRTGELFF
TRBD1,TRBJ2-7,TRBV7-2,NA,TGTGCCAGCAGCCTAAAGGGGGCCCTCTACGAGCAGTACTTC,CASSLKGALYEQYF
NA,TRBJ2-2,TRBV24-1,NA,TGTGCCACCAGTGGCAGCCAGGGCGGCACCGGGGAGCTGTTTTTT,CATSGSQGGTGELFF
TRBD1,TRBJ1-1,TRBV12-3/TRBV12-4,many,TGTGCCACCATGAGGGACAGGGTGAACACTGAAGCTTTCTTT,CATMRDRVNTEAFF
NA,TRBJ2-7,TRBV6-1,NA,TGTGCCAGCAGTGTCAGCTTCGGTACCTACGAGCAGTACTTC,CASSVSFGTYEQYF
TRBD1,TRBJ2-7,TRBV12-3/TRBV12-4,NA,TGTGCCAGCAGTCAATATGAACGGGACAGGGCCTACGAGCAGTACTTC,CASSQYERDRAYEQYF